This entry lists 29 T cell receptor beta chains sequenced from one sample in a study of blood T cell repertoires in COVID-19 (dated by TCRdb to 2018 to 2021). Preparation of the library involved the immunoSEQ multiplex PCR assay. TCRdb provides this immuneACCESS table in a form limited to in-frame rearrangements. Some clones are lacking; in checked studies, under half of them reflect an unresolved V gene, and why the rest are absent is not known. This sample is represented by over 200,000 clones; about nine tenths of them were singletons. Less than 7.5% of the sample is taken by the ten largest. The sample was peripheral blood. These receptors were collected from a man aged 60 to 69 who had recovered from COVID-19.

This chain's CDR3 is CAISERAGGPNEQYF. CDR3 bases: TGTGCCATCAGTGAGAGGGCGGGGGGGCCCAACGAGCAGTACTTC. This rearrangement joins TRBV10-3 to TRBJ2-7; 9 nucleotides match TRBD2. Looked up from germline, CDR1 is ENHRY and CDR2 is SYGVKD. This CDR3 is built from 15 residues. V trimming: 2 bases; J trimming: 5 bases; junction bases outside the gene matches: 7.

The chain is built from TRBV12-3 or TRBV12-4 and TRBJ1-1; D possibly corresponds to TRBD1 (5 bases). CDR3 length: 12 residues. Deletions cut 7 bases from V and 6 bases from J, with 12 bases between. The chain's CDR3 is CASNRQGSEAFF. CDR3 DNA: TGTGCCAGCAACCGTCAGGGATCTGAAGCTTTCTTT.

This sequence joins TRBV7-2 and TRBJ2-1; 7 nucleotides match TRBD2. With 1 base clipped from V and 7 bases from J, the junction kept 7 bases outside the gene matches. Germline V gives CDR1 SGHTA, CDR2 FQGNSA. The CDR3 contains 15 residues. DNA of the CDR3: TGTGCCAGCAGCTTAGATAGGGGAGGGTGGAATGAGCAGTTCTTC. It is translated as CASSLDRGGWNEQFF.

The table lists this clone with a count of one. Written as DNA, the CDR3 is TGTGCCAGCAGCTTGACTAGCGGGGGGGCCAGGGAGACCCAGTACTTC. Its protein product is CASSLTSGGARETQYF. The V call is TRBV5-5, the J call TRBJ2-5, with 13 bases matching TRBD2. From germline, CDR1 is SGHKS and CDR2 YYEKEE (reference sequence). The trim removed 1 base at V and 5 bases at J, leaving 5 bases unmatched. The CDR3 consists of 16 residues.

This sequence joins TRBV6-6 and TRBJ1-2, with 9 nucleotides matching TRBD1. The CDR3 runs to 14 residues. CDR1 MNHNY and CDR2 SVGAGI come from the germline V gene (reference sequence). J gave up 7 bases and V 5 bases, and 8 bases lay outside the gene matches. CDR3 nucleotides: TGTGCCAGCAGTGCCGGACAGGGGATTCGTGGCTACACCTTC. Encoded protein: CASSAGQGIRGYTF.

CDR3 region: CASSQGTRRQETQYF. In DNA form, the CDR3 reads TGCGCCAGCAGCCAAGGGACTAGAAGACAAGAGACCCAGTACTTC. The chain couples TRBV4-3 to TRBJ2-5, with 7 nucleotides matching TRBD2. Germline assignment: CDR1 LGHNA and CDR2 YSLEER. This CDR3 is 15 amino acids long. Unmatched junction bases numbered 4, after V lost 1 base and J lost 2 bases.

The genes are TRBV5-4 and TRBJ1-2, with 9 bases fitting TRBD1. J lost 5 bases, V lost 3 bases, and 11 bases had no gene match. From germline, CDR1 is SGHNT and CDR2 YYREEE (reference sequence). This CDR3 has 16 amino acids. As DNA, the CDR3 is TGTGCCAGCAGCTCGAAACAGGGGGCGACTGGGTATGGCTACACCTTC. Amino acid sequence: CASSSKQGATGYGYTF.

The chain carries TRBV19 and TRBJ2-7, with 10 positions matching TRBD1. J lost 5 bases, V lost 6 bases, and 13 bases had no gene match. In germline, CDR1 is LNHDA, CDR2 SQIVND (reference sequence). The CDR3 extends over 16 amino acids. In DNA, the CDR3 is TGTGCCAGTAGATATGACCGGGACAGGGGTCGGGACGAGCAGTACTTC. It codes for CASRYDRDRGRDEQYF.

This clone has more than one count but fewer than ten. The chain recombines TRBV6-5 with TRBJ1-3; 8 bases line up with TRBD1. Losses at the gene ends were 7 bases for V and 4 bases for J; bases not matched to a gene: 3. The germline V gene encodes CDR1 MNHEY and CDR2 SVGAGI. The CDR3 consists of 13 residues. CDR3: CASTRTGGNTIYF. The CDR3 nucleotides read TGTGCCAGCACCAGGACAGGGGGAAACACCATATATTTT.

The rearrangement joins TRBV24-1 to TRBJ2-1, with a possible D match to TRBD2 (7 bases). V shed 6 bases and J shed 9 bases, with 14 bases lying between them. Per germline, CDR1 KGHDR and CDR2 SFDVKD. The CDR3 has 13 residues. The CDR3 region is CATSHPGGIEQFF. CDR3 coding DNA: TGTGCCACCAGTCACCCGGGGGGCATTGAGCAGTTCTTC.

The genes are TRBV19 and TRBJ1-5; D possibly corresponds to TRBD1 (5 bases). The CDR3 has 14 amino acids. V was clipped by 0 bases and J by 11 bases, with 14 bases between them. Germline CDR1 reads LNHDA; CDR2 reads SQIVND (reference sequence). CDR3 sequence: CASSIDPTGGSQHF. The CDR3 DNA is TGTGCCAGTAGTATAGATCCCACCGGGGGGTCCCAGCATTTT.

This chain links TRBV28 with TRBJ1-4, with TRBD1 matching 7 bases. Germline V lookup: CDR1 MDHEN, CDR2 SYDVKM. V was clipped by 5 bases and J by 8 bases; unmatched bases: 17. CDR3 size: 17 residues. CDR3 residues: CASSPLHLGGAWEKLFF. CDR3 nucleotide sequence: TGTGCCAGCAGTCCCCTCCATCTAGGGGGCGCATGGGAAAAACTGTTTTTT.

This chain joins TRBV9 and TRBJ2-6, with a tentative D call TRBD1 (5 bases). The CDR3 totals 16 residues. The germline gives CDR1 SGDLS, CDR2 YYNGEE. V lost 5 bases to trimming and J lost 0 bases, with 12 bases between them. Written as DNA, the CDR3 is TGTGCCAGCAGTCTCCAGGGAAACTCTGGGGCCAACGTCCTGACTTTC. Translating gives CASSLQGNSGANVLTF.

The DNA for the CDR3 is TGTGCCAGCAGCCGTACAGGGTCCACGGGAAGCGAGACCCAGTACTTC. Its translation: CASSRTGSTGSETQYF. The chain carries TRBV3-1 (or the pseudogene TRBV3-2) and TRBJ2-5, with D possibly matching TRBD1 (6 bases). Germline-derived CDR1 and CDR2 are LGHDT and YNNKEL (reference sequence). Trimming took off 4 bases at V and 5 bases at J, with 20 bases between the two ends. The CDR3 has 16 amino acids.

The gene calls are TRBV7-6 and TRBJ2-7; D is unclear. There are 15 residues in the CDR3. The V and J ends lost 4 bases and 2 bases respectively, with 15 bases between them. Germline V CDR1 and CDR2: SGHVS, FNYEAQ. CDR3 residues: CASSSQDTQTYEQYF. In DNA form, the CDR3 reads TGTGCCAGCAGCTCCCAAGACACCCAGACCTACGAGCAGTACTTC.

The count of this clone is one. This sequence joins TRBV12-5 and TRBJ2-1; possibly TRBD2 for D (5 bases). The CDR3 runs to 12 residues. CDR1 and CDR2 from the germline V gene are LGHNT and FRNRAP. Trimming removed 3 bases at V and 9 bases at J, with 9 bases between. CDR3 sequence: CASGFSEGEQFF. Here the CDR3 DNA reads TGTGCTAGTGGTTTCTCCGAGGGTGAGCAGTTCTTC. Based on the CDR3 plus reference TRBV12-5 and TRBJ2-1, the full variable domain is DARVTQTPRHKVTEMGQEVTMRCQPILGHNTVFWYRQTMMQGLELLAYFRNRAPLDDSGMPKDRFSAEMPDATLATLKIQPSEPRDSAVYFCASGFSEGEQFFGPGTRLTVL.

V is TRBV19 and J is TRBJ2-3; a possible D gene is TRBD2 (6 bases). CDR3 length: 14 residues. Germline CDR1 is LNHDA and CDR2 is SQIVND (reference sequence). Trimming shortened V by 10 bases and J by 4 bases, and 18 bases separated the two germline ends. The DNA for the CDR3 is TGTGCCACCCAATCCGGGAGTGGCCCAGATACGCAGTATTTT. Protein product: CATQSGSGPDTQYF.

This chain links TRBV30 with TRBJ2-1, with unresolved D. The germline V gene has CDR1 GTSNPN and CDR2 SVGIG (reference sequence). V was pared by 0 bases and J by 2 bases, with 8 bases between. The CDR3 is made up of 14 amino acids. The DNA of the CDR3 is TGTGCCTGGAGTGTCTCCTTTCCCTACAATGAGCAGTTCTTC. It encodes CAWSVSFPYNEQFF.

The rearrangement joins TRBV7-2 to TRBJ1-2; D perhaps matches TRBD1 (5 bases). CDR3 length: 13 amino acids. The V and J ends lost 6 bases and 2 bases respectively, with 10 bases between them. Germline V CDR1 and CDR2: SGHTA, FQGNSA. Here the CDR3 reads CASSIDRNYGYTF. In nucleotides, the CDR3 is TGTGCCAGCAGTATCGACAGAAACTATGGCTACACCTTC.

Details on this clone: It differs at one base from a far larger clone, so likely a read error. The rearrangement uses TRBV7-9 and TRBJ2-3; 10 nucleotides match TRBD2. Germline trimming cut 5 bases from V and 1 base from J; bases unmatched to any gene: 3. The CDR3 is 15 residues long. CDR1 and CDR2 from the germline V gene are SEHNR and FQNEAQ (reference sequence). CDR3 region: CASSRTSGGTDTQYF. In nucleotides, the CDR3 is TGTGCCAGCAGCCGGACTAGCGGTGGCACAGATACGCAGTATTTT. Drawing the rest from reference TRBV7-9 and TRBJ2-3, the complete variable domain is DTGVSQNPRHKITKRGQNVTFRCDPISEHNRLYWYRQTLGQGPEFLTYFQNEAQLEKSRLLSDRFSAERPKGSFSTLEIQRTEQGDSAMYLCASSRTSGGTDTQYFGPGTRLTVL.

The rearrangement joins TRBV7-2 to TRBJ2-1; 13 bases align to TRBD2. CDR3 length: 19 amino acids. The germline gives CDR1 SGHTA, CDR2 FQGNSA. V was pared by 0 bases and J by 2 bases, with 7 bases of the junction left unmatched. The CDR3 region has the DNA TGTGCCAGCAGCTTAGCTCTAAGGACTAGCGGGAGACCCTACAATGAGCAGTTCTTC. Residues: CASSLALRTSGRPYNEQFF.

This chain connects TRBV7-9 to TRBJ1-1; TRBD1 aligns across 7 bases. V dropped 5 bases and J dropped 7; count of bases not matched to a gene: 10. The CDR3 covers 14 residues. Germline-derived CDR1 and CDR2 are SEHNR and FQNEAQ (reference sequence). The CDR3 region is CASSTSGTEFEAFF. The CDR3, as DNA: TGTGCCAGCAGCACTTCCGGGACAGAGTTTGAAGCTTTCTTT.

The rearrangement joins TRBV18 to TRBJ2-3, with D possibly being TRBD2 (5 bases). Germline-derived CDR1 and CDR2 are KGHSH and LQKENI. This CDR3 region has 15 residues. The V gene lost 5 bases and the J gene lost 7 bases, with 19 bases spanning the gap. CDR3 protein: CASSSFSEEKYTQYF. The CDR3 DNA is TGTGCCAGCTCAAGTTTTAGCGAGGAAAAGTATACGCAGTATTTT.

This chain uses TRBV27 with TRBJ2-6; D is perhaps TRBD1 (6 bases). Trimming stripped 5 bases from V and 2 bases from J, with 10 bases between. The CDR3 totals 15 residues. Germline CDR1 is MNHEY and CDR2 is SMNVEV (reference sequence). The CDR3 spells CASSPDRTGANVLTF. DNA for the CDR3: TGTGCCAGCAGTCCAGACAGGACTGGGGCCAACGTCCTGACTTTC.

The gene calls are TRBV6-4 and TRBJ1-5; TRBD1 aligns across 12 bases. CDR1 and CDR2 from the germline V gene are MRHNA and SNTAGT. There are 19 residues in the CDR3. V lost 6 bases, J lost 3 bases, and 15 bases stayed unmatched. The CDR3: CASRGSPGTGGEVNQPQHF. The DNA of the CDR3 is TGTGCCAGCAGAGGGAGTCCCGGGACAGGGGGCGAGGTCAATCAGCCCCAGCATTTT.

The sample holds many counts of this clone. V gene TRBV4-3 combines with J gene TRBJ1-5; the match to TRBD1 covers 7 bases. The V and J ends lost 4 bases and 4 bases, in that order; junction bases with no gene match: 7. The CDR3 totals 15 residues. The germline V gene encodes CDR1 LGHNA and CDR2 YSLEER. CDR3 coding DNA: TGCGCCAGCAGCCCCGGGACAGAAACTAATCAGCCCCAGCATTTT. Translating it yields CASSPGTETNQPQHF.

The V call is TRBV27, the J call TRBJ1-2, with 8 bases identical to TRBD1. Germline V gives CDR1 MNHEY, CDR2 SMNVEV (reference sequence). The CDR3 loop spans 16 amino acids. Trimming removed 6 bases from V and 3 bases from J; junction bases left unmatched: 12. DNA for the CDR3: TGTGCCAGCAGGCCAGGGGGCTCCATGAGGGACTATGGCTACACCTTC. As protein: CASRPGGSMRDYGYTF.

The chain has TRBV29-1 and TRBJ2-7; 7 nucleotides agree with TRBD1. There are 13 residues in the CDR3. The junction had 9 bases not matched to a gene; V was cut back by 7 bases and J by 3 bases. Germline CDR1 SQVTM, CDR2 ANQGSEA. Here the CDR3 reads CSATRDRFYEQYF. Here the CDR3 DNA reads TGCAGCGCAACTCGGGACAGATTCTACGAGCAGTACTTC.

The DNA for the CDR3 is TGTGCCAGCAGTTTACCCGGGTCACGCTCACCCCTCCACTTT. As protein: CASSLPGSRSPLHF. This chain uses TRBV28 with TRBJ1-6; the D is unclear. The V and J ends lost 2 bases and 10 bases respectively, with 12 bases between them. The CDR3 has 14 residues. Per the germline V gene, CDR1 is MDHEN and CDR2 is SYDVKM.